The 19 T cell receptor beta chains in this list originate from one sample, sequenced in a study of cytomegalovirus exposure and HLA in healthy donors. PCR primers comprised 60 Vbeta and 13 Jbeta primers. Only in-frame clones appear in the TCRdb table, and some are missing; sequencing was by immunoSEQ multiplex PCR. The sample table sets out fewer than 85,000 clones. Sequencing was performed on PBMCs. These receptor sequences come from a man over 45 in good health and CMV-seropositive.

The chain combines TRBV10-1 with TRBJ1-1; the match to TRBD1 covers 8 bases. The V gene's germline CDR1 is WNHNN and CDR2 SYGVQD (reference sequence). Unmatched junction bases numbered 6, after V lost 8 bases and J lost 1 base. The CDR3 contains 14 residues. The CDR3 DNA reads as TGCGCCAGCTCTTCGACAGGGGAGAACACTGAAGCTTTCTTT. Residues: CASSSTGENTEAFF.

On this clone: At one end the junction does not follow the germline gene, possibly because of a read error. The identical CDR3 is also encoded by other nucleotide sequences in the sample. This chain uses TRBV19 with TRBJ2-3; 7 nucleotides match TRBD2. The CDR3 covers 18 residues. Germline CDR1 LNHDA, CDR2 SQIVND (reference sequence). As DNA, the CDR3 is TGTGCCACTAGTAAGTTGGAGGGTCTAGCGGTTAGCACAGATACGCAGTATTTT. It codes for CATSKLEGLAVSTDTQYF.

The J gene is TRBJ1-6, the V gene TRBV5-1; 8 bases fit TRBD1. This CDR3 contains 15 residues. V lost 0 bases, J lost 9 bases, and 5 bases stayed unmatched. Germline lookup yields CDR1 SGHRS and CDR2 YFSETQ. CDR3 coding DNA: TGCGCCAGCAGCTTGGCTGGACAGGGCCGTTCACCCCTCCACTTT. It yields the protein CASSLAGQGRSPLHF. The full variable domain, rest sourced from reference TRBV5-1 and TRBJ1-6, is KAGVTQTPRYLIKTRGQQVTLSCSPISGHRSVSWYQQTPGQGLQFLFEYFSETQRNKGNFPGRFSGRQFSNSRSEMNVSTLELGDSALYLCASSLAGQGRSPLHFGNGTRLTVT.

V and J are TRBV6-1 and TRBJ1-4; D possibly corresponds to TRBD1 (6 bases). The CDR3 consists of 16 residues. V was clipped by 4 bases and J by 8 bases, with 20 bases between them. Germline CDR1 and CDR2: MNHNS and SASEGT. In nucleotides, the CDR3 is TGTGCCAGCAGTGTCTCCGGGGGGGGGCCTGAAGAAAAACTGTTTTTT. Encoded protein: CASSVSGGGPEEKLFF.

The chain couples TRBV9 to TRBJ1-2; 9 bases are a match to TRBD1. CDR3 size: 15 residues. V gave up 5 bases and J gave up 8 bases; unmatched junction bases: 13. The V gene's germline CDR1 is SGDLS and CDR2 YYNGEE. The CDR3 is CASSLSRDRDRGYTF. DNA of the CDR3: TGTGCCAGCAGTCTGTCCCGGGACAGGGATCGGGGCTACACCTTC.

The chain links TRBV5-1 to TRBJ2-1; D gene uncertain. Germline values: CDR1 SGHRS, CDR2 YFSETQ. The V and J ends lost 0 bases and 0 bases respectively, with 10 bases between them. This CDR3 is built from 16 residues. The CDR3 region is CASSLDEESSYNEQFF. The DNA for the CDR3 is TGCGCCAGCAGCTTGGACGAGGAGAGCTCCTACAATGAGCAGTTCTTC.

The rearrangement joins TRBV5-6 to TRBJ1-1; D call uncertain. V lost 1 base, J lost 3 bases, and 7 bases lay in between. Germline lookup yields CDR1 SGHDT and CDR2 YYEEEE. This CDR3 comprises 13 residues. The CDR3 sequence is CASSLSGDTEAFF. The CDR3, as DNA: TGTGCCAGCAGCTTGTCGGGAGACACTGAAGCTTTCTTT.

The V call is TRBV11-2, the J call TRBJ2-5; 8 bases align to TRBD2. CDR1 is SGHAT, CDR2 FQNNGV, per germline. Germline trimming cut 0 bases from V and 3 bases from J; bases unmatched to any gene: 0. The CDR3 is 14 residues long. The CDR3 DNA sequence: TGTGCCAGCAGCTTAGAAGCGGGGGAAGAGACCCAGTACTTC. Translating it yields CASSLEAGEETQYF.

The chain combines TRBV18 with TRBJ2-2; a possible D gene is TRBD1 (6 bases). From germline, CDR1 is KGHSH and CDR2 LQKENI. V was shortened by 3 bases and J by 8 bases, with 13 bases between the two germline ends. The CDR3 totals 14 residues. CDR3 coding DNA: TGTGCCAGCTCACCCCCCAGGGGAGAAGGGGAGCTGTTTTTT. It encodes CASSPPRGEGELFF.

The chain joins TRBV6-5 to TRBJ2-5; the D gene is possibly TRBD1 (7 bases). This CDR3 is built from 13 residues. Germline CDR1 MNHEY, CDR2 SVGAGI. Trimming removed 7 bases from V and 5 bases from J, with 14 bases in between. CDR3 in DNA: TGTGCCAGCACCCCGCCAGGGGGGGAGACCCAGTACTTC. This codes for CASTPPGGETQYF.

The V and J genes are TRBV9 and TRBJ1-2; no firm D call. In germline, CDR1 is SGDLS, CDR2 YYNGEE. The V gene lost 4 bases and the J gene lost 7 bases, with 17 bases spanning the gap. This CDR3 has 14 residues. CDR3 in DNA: TGTGCCAGCAGCTCCCGGACGGCCGAGGGTGGCTACACCTTC. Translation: CASSSRTAEGGYTF.

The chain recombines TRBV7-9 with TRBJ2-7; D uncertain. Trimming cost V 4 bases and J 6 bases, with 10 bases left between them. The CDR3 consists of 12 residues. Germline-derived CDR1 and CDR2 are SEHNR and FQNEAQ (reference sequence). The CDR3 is CASSSLVSEQYF. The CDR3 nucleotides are TGTGCCAGCAGCTCCCTTGTCAGCGAGCAGTACTTC.

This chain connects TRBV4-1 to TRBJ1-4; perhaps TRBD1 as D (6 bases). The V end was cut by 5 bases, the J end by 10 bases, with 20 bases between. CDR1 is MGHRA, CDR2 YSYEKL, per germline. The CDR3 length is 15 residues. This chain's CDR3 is CASSSAGTRHGKLFF. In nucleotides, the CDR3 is TGCGCCAGCAGCTCCGCCGGGACAAGGCACGGAAAACTGTTTTTT.

Here the CDR3 DNA reads TGTGCCTGGAACAGGGATTATGGCTACACCTTC. As protein: CAWNRDYGYTF. The J gene is TRBJ1-2, the V gene TRBV30; tentative D call: TRBD1 (6 bases). The CDR3 contains 11 residues. The germline V gene encodes CDR1 GTSNPN and CDR2 SVGIG (reference sequence). The ends were cut back, 4 bases at V and 5 bases at J, with 8 bases in the middle.

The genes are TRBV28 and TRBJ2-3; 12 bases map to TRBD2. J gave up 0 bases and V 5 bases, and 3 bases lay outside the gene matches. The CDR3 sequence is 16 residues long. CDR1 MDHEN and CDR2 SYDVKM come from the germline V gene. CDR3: CASSPGTSGSTDTQYF. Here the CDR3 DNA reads TGTGCCAGCAGTCCGGGGACTAGCGGGAGCACAGATACGCAGTATTTT.

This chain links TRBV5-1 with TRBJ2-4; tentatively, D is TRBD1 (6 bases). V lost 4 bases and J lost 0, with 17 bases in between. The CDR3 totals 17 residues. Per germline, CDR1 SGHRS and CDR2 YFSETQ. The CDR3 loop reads CASSLGTLELAKNIQYF. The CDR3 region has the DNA TGCGCCAGCAGCCTCGGGACACTGGAACTAGCCAAAAACATTCAGTACTTC.

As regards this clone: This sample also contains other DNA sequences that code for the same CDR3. The CDR3 spells CASSGTGRGYEQYF. The CDR3 DNA follows: TGTGCCAGCAGCGGAACGGGCAGGGGGTACGAGCAGTACTTC. This sequence joins TRBV9 and TRBJ2-7, with 7 bases fitting TRBD1. This CDR3 contains 14 residues. The V and J ends lost 3 bases and 4 bases, in that order; junction bases with no gene match: 7. Germline lookup yields CDR1 SGDLS and CDR2 YYNGEE.

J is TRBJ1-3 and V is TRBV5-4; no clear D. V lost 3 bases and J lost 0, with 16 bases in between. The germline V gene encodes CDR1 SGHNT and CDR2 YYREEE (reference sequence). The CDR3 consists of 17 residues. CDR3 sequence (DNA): TGTGCCAGCAGCTCAAATTCGGTGGGAGGCTCTGGAAACACCATATATTTT. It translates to CASSSNSVGGSGNTIYF.

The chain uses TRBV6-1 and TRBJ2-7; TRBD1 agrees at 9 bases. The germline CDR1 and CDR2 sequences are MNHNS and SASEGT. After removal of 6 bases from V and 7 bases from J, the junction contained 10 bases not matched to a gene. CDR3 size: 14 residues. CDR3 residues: CASSVRTGEGEQYV. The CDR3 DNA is TGTGCCAGCAGCGTTCGGACAGGGGAGGGGGAGCAGTACGTC.